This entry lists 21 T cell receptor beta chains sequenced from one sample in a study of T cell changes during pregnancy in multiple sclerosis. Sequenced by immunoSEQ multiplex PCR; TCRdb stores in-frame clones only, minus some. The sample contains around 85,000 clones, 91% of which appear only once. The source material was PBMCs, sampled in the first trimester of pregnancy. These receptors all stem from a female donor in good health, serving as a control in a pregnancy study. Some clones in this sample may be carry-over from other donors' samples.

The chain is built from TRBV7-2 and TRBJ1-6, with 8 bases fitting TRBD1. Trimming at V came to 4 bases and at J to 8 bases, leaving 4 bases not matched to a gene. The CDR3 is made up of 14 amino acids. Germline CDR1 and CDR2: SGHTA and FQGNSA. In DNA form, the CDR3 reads TGTGCCAGCAGCTCCGGACAGGGATATTCACCCCTCCACTTT. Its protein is CASSSGQGYSPLHF.

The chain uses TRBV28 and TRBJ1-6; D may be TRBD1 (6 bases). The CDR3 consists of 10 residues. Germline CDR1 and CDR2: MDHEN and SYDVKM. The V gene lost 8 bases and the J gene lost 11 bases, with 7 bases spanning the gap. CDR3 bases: TGTGCCAGCCAGGGGCCACCCCTCCACTTT. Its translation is CASQGPPLHF.

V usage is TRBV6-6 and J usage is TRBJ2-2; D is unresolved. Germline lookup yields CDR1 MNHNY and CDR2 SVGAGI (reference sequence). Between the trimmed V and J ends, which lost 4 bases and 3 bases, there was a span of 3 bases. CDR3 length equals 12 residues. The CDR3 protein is CASSSDTGELFF. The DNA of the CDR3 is TGTGCCAGCAGTTCTGACACCGGGGAGCTGTTTTTT.

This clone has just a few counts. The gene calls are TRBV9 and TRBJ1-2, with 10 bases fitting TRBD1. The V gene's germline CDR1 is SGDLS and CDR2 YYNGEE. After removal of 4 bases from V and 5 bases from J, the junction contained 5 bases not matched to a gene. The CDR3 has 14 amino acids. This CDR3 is CASSLGTGEYGYTF. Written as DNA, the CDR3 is TGTGCCAGCAGCTTGGGGACAGGGGAGTATGGCTACACCTTC.

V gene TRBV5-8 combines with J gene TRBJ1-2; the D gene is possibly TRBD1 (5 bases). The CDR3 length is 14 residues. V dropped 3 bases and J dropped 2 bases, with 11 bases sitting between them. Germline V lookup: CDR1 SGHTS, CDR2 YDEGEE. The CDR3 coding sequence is TGTGCCAGCAGCTGGGACTCAAAAAACTATGGCTACACCTTC. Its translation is CASSWDSKNYGYTF.

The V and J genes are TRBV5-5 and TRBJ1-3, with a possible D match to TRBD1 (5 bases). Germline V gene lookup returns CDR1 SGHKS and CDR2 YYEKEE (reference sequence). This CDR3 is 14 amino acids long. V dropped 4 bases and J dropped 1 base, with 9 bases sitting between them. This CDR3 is CASSREGSGNTIYF. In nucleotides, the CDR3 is TGTGCCAGCAGCCGGGAGGGGTCTGGAAACACCATATATTTT. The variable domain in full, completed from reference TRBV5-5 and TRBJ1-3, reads DAGVTQSPTHLIKTRGQQVTLRCSPISGHKSVSWYQQVLGQGPQFIFQYYEKEERGRGNFPDRFSARQFPNYSSELNVNALLLGDSALYLCASSREGSGNTIYFGEGSWLTVV.

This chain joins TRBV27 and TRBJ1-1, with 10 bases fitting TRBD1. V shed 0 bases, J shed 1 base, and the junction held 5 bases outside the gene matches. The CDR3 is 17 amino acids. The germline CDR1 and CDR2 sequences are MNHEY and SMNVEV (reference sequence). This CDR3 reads CASSLSGTGATNTEAFF. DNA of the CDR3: TGTGCCAGCAGTTTATCTGGGACAGGGGCCACGAACACTGAAGCTTTCTTT.

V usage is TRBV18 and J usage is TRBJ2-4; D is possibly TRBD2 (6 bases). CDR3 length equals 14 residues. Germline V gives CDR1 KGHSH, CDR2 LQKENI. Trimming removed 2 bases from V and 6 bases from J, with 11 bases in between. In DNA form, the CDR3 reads TGTGCCAGCTCACCAGCGGGGTCTGGAAACATTCAGTACTTC. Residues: CASSPAGSGNIQYF.

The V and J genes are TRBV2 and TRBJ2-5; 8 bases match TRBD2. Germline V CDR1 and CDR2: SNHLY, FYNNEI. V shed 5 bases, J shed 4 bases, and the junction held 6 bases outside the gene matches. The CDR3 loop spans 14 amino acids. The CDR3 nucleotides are TGTGCCAGCAGTCCCCTCGGGGGGGTAGAGACCCAGTACTTC. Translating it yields CASSPLGGVETQYF. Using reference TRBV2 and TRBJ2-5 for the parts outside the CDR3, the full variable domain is EPEVTQTPSHQVTQMGQEVILRCVPISNHLYFYWYRQILGQKVEFLVSFYNNEISEKSEIFDDQFSVERPDGSNFTLKIRSTKLEDSAMYFCASSPLGGVETQYFGPGTRLLVL.

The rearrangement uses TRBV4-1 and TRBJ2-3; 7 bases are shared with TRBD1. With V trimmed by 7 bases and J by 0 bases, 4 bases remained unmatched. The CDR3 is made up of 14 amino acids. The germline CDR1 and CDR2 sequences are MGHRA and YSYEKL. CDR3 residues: CASKGAPSTDTQYF. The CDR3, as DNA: TGCGCCAGCAAGGGGGCCCCAAGCACAGATACGCAGTATTTT.

CDR3 protein: CASSEMASDEQYF. CDR3 DNA: TGCGCCAGCAGTGAGATGGCCTCTGACGAGCAGTACTTC. This chain joins TRBV10-2 and TRBJ2-7; unclear D gene. Germline V gene lookup returns CDR1 WSHSY and CDR2 SAAADI. Trimming stripped 2 bases from V and 5 bases from J, with 10 bases between. The CDR3 is made up of 13 amino acids.

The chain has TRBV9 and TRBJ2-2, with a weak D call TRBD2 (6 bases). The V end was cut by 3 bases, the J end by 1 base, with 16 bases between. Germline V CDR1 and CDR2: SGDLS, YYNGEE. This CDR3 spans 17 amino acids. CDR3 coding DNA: TGTGCCAGCAGCGGCCGATCACTAGCTGTGAACACCGGGGAGCTGTTTTTT. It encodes CASSGRSLAVNTGELFF.

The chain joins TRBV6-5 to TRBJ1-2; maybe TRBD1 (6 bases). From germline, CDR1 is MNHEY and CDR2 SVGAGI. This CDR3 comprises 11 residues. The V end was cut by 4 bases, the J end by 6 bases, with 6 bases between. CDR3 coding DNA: TGTGCCAGCAGTTCAGGGGATGGCTACACCTTC. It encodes CASSSGDGYTF.

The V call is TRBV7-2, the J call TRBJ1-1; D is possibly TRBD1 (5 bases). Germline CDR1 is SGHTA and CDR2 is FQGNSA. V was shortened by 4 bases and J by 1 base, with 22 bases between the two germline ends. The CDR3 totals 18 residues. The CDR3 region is CASSYRYLRGKGNTEAFF. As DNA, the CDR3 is TGTGCCAGCAGCTATAGATACCTTCGGGGGAAAGGGAACACTGAAGCTTTCTTT.

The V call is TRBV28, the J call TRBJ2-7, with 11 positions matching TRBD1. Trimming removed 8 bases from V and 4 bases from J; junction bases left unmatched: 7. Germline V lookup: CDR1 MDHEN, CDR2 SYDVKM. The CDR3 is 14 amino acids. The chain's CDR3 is CASVPGDRGYEQYF. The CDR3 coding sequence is TGTGCCAGCGTACCAGGGGACAGGGGGTACGAGCAGTACTTC.

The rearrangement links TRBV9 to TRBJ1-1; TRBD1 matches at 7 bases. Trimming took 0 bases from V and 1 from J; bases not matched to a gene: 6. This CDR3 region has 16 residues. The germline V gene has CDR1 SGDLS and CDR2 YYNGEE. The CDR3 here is CASSVGQGVTNTEAFF. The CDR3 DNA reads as TGTGCCAGCAGCGTAGGGCAGGGGGTCACGAACACTGAAGCTTTCTTT.

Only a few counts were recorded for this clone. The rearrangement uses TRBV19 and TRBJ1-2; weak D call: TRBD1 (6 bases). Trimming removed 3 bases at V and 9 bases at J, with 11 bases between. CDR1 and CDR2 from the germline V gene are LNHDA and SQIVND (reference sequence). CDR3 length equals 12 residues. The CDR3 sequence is CASSMGARRYTF. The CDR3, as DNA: TGTGCCAGTAGTATGGGGGCCCGACGCTACACCTTC.

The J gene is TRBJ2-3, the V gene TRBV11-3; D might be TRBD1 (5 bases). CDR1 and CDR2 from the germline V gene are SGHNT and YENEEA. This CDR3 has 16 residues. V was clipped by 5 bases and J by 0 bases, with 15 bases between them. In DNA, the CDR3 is TGTGCCAGCAGCCAGGGCGGTACTATTAGCACAGATACGCAGTATTTT. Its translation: CASSQGGTISTDTQYF.

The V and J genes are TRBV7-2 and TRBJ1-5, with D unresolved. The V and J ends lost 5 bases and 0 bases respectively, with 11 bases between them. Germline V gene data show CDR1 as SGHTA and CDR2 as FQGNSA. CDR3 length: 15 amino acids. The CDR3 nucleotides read TGTGCCAGCAGCCCCTCGGGATATAGCAATCAGCCCCAGCATTTT. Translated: CASSPSGYSNQPQHF.

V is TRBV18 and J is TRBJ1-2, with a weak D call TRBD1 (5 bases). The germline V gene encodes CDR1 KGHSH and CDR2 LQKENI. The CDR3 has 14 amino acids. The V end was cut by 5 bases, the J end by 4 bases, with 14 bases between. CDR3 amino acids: CASSANQGPYGYTF. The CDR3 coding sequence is TGTGCCAGCTCAGCGAACCAGGGCCCCTATGGCTACACCTTC.

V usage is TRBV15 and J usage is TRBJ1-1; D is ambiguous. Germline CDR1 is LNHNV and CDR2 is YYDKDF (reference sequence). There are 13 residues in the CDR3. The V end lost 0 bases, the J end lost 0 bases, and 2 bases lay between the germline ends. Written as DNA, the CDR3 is TGTGCCACCAGCAGAGATATGAACACTGAAGCTTTCTTT. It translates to CATSRDMNTEAFF.